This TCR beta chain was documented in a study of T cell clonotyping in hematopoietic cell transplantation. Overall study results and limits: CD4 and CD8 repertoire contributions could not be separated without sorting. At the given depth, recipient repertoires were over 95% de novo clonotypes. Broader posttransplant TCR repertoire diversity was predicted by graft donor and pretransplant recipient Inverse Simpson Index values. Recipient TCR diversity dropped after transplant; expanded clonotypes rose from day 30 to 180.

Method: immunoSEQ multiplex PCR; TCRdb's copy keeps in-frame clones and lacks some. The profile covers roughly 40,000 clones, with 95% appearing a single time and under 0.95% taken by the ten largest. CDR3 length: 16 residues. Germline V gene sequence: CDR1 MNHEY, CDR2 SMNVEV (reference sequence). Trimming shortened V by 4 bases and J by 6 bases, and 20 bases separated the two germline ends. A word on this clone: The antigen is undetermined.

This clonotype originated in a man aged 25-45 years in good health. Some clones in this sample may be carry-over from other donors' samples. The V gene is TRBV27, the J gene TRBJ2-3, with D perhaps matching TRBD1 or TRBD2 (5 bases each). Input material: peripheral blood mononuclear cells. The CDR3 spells CASSWDPIRVSDTQYF. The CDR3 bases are TGTGCCAGCAGTTGGGACCCTATTAGAGTCTCGGATACGCAGTATTTT.